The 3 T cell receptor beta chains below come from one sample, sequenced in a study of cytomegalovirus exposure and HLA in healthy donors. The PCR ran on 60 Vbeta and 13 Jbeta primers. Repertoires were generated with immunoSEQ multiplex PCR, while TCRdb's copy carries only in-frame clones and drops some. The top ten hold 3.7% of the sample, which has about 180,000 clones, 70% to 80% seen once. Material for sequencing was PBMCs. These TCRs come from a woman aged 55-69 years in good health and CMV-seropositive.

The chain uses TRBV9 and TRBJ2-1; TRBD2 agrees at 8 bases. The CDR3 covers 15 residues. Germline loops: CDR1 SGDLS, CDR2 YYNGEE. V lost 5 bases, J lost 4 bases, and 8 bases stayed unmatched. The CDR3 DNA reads TGTGCCAGCAGTCAAGCGGGGGCCGATTACAATGAGCAGTTCTTC. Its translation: CASSQAGADYNEQFF.

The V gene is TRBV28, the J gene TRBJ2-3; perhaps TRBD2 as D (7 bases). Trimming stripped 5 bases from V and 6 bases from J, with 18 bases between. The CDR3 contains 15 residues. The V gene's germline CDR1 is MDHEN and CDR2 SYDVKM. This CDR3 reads CASSPGGPPDDTQYF. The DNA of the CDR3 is TGTGCCAGCAGTCCCGGGGGGCCCCCGGATGATACGCAGTATTTT.

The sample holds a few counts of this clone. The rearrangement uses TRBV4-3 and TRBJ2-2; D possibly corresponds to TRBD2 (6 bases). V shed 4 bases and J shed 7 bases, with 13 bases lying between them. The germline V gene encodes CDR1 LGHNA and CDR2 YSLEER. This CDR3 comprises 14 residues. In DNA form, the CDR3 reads TGCGCCAGCAGCCCGACTAGATTTAGCGGGGAGCTGTTTTTT. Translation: CASSPTRFSGELFF.